This T cell receptor (beta chain) was recovered during a study of T-cell memory formation after mild COVID-19. Findings and limits, study-wide: Second-wave clones peaking on day 37 lacked confirmed SARS-CoV-2 specificity. Contracting clones, day 15 to 85, had balanced CD4/CD8, and later expanders favored CD4+.

Concerning this clonotype: Its antigen is undetermined.

A 5'RACE reaction primed in the constant segment made cDNA libraries of TCR alpha and TCR beta, and these carried sample barcodes and UMIs. Using its own MiXCR run on the 5' RACE reads, TCRdb lists one record per CDR3 protein. The repertoire holds about 470,000 distinct CDR3 sequences, 20% to 30% seen once, with roughly an eighth in the top ten. This TCR was recovered from an adult woman who had mild COVID-19 (a few samples of this study predate the infection). Cell type and time point are not known. The sample was PBMCs or a T cell subset sorted from them (not recorded which).

As DNA, the CDR3 is TGTGCCAGTAGCCCGGGACTAGCGGGGGGGAGGGGCTACAATGAGCAGTTCTTC. It is translated as CASSPGLAGGRGYNEQFF. The chain links TRBV7-3 to TRBJ2-1, with TRBD2 identical over 16 bases. Germline V lookup: CDR1 SGHTA, CDR2 FQGTGA. CDR3 length: 18 amino acids. V shed 9 bases, J shed 3 bases, and the junction held 11 bases outside the gene matches. Filled out from reference TRBV7-3 and TRBJ2-1, the complete variable domain reads GAGVSQTPSNKVTEKGKYVELRCDPISGHTALYWYRQSLGQGPEFLIYFQGTGAADDSGLPNDRFFAVRPEGSVSTLKIQRTERGDSAVYLCASSPGLAGGRGYNEQFFGPGTRLTVL.